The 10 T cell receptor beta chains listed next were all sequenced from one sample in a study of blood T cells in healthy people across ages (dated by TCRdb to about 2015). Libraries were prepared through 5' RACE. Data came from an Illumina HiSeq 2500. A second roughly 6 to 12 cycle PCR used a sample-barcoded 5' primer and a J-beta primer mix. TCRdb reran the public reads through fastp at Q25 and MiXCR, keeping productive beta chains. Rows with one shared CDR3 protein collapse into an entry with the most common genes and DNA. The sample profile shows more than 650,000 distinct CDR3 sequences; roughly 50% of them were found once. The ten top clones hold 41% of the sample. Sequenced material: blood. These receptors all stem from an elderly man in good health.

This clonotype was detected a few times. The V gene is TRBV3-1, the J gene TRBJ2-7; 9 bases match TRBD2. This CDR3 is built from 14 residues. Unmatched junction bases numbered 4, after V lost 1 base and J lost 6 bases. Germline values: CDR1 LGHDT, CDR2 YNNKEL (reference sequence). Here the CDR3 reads CASSQVAGGGEQYF. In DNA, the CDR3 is TGTGCCAGCAGCCAAGTTGCGGGAGGGGGCGAGCAGTACTTC.

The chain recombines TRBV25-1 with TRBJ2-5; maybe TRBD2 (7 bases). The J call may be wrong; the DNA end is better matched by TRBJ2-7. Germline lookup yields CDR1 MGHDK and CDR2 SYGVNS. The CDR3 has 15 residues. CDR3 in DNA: TGTGCCAGCAGTCCTCAGACGGGGGGCGCGGGCGAGCAGTACTTC. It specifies CASSPQTGGAGEQYF.

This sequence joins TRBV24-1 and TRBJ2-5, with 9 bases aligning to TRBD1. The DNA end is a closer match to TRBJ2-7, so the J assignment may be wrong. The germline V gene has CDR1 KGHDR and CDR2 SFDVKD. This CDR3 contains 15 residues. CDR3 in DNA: TGTGCCACCAGTGATTCCCGGGACAGGGCATACGAGCAGTACTTC. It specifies CATSDSRDRAYEQYF.

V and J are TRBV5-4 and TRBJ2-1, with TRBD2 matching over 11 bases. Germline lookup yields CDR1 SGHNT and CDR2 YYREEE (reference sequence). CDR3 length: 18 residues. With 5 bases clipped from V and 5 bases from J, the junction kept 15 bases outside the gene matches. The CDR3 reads CASSPALRLAGPNNEQFF. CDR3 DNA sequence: TGTGCCAGCAGTCCAGCTCTCCGACTAGCGGGACCAAACAATGAGCAGTTCTTC.

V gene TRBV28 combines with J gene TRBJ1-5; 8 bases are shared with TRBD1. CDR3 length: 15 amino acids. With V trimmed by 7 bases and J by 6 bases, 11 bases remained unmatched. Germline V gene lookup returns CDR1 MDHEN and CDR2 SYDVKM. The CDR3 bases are TGTGCCAGCACCCCTGGCAGGGGGCTTGCTCAGCCCCAGCATTTT. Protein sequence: CASTPGRGLAQPQHF.

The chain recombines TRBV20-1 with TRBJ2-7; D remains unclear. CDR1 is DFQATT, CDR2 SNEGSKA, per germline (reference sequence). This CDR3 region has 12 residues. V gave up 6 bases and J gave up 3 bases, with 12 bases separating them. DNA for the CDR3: TGCAGTGCGAAGTTGGGCCTCTACGAGCAGTACTTC. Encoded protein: CSAKLGLYEQYF.

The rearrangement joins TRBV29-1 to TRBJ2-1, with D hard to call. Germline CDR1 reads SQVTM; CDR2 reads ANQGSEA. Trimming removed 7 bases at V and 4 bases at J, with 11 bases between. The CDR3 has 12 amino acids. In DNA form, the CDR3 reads TGCAGCGCTGCTGACGGGTACAATGAGCAGTTCTTC. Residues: CSAADGYNEQFF.

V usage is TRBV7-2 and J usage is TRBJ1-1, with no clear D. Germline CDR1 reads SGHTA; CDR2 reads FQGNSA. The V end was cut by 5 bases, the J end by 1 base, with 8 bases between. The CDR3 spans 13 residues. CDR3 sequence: CASSPTSNTEAFF. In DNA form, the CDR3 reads TGTGCCAGCAGCCCGACATCGAACACTGAAGCTTTCTTT.

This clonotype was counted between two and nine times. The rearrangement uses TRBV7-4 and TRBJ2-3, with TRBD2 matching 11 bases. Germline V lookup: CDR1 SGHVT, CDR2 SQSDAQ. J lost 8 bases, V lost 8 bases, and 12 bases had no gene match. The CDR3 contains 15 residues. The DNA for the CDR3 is TGTGCCAGCTGGGTTAGCGGGAGGGGACCCCGTACGCAGTATTTT. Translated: CASWVSGRGPRTQYF.

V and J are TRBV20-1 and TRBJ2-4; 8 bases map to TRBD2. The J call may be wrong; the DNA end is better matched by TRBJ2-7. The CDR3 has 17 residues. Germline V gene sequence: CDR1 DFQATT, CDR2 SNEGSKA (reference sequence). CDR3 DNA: TGCAGTGCTAGAGGGGCCCTTGGCGGGAGGTCCCCCTACGAGCAGTACTTC. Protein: CSARGALGGRSPYEQYF.